This T cell receptor beta chain originates from a study of blood T cell repertoires in COVID-19. J was trimmed by 1 base and V by 4 bases; bases with no gene match: 4. CDR3 size: 15 residues. Germline values: CDR1 WSHSY, CDR2 SAAADI. Here immunoSEQ multiplex PCR was the method, and the copy in TCRdb shows in-frame clones only, minus some. The table records 350,000 to 450,000 clones, 75% to 90% of them present only once. This TCR derives from a woman between 18 and 30 years old with acute or convalescent COVID-19. The chain employs TRBV10-2 and TRBJ1-5, with TRBD1 identical over 7 bases. The sequenced material came from peripheral blood. DNA for the CDR3: TGCGCCAGCAGTGCCTTGGACAGGAGCAATCAGCCCCAGCATTTT. Its protein is CASSALDRSNQPQHF.